These T cell receptor beta chains were read from a single sample in a study of response to subunit inactivated influenza vaccine. TCRdb independently ran MiXCR on the RT-PCR reads; one entry per CDR3 protein. The sample holds about 780,000 distinct CDR3 sequences, approximately 17% seen once. Sequenced material: PBMCs from blood, taken more than 4 days after vaccination. These receptors originate from a middle-aged man who received an inactivated influenza vaccine. Both conserved end residues are part of each CDR3. A D gene is named only where the DNA matches it firmly. Size values are once, few and many counts, or a class for expanded clones, and some rows have none.

J gene: TRBJ1-2
V gene: TRBV11-2
D gene: .
clone size: few
CDR3 length: 12
CDR3 DNA: TGTGCCAGCAGCTTAGGTACAGGTGGCTACACCTTC
CDR3 protein: CASSLGTGGYTF

J gene: TRBJ2-1
V gene: TRBV15
D gene: .
clone size: .
CDR3 length: 16
CDR3 DNA: TGTGCCACCAGTACGGTTCCCGGGAGAACCTACAATGAGCAGTTCTTC
CDR3 protein: CATSTVPGRTYNEQFF

J gene: TRBJ2-2
V gene: TRBV20-1
D gene: .
clone size: few
CDR3 length: 15
CDR3 DNA: TGCAGTGCTCCTAGGTCCCTAGTAAGCACCGGGGAGCTGTTTTTT
CDR3 protein: CSAPRSLVSTGELFF

J gene: TRBJ2-1
V gene: TRBV5-1
D gene: TRBD2
clone size: few
CDR3 length: 17
CDR3 DNA: TGCGCCAGCAGCATAGGACTAGCGGGAGTGGCCTACAATGAGCAGTTCTTC
CDR3 protein: CASSIGLAGVAYNEQFF

J gene: TRBJ2-1
V gene: TRBV3-1
D gene: TRBD2
clone size: many
CDR3 length: 16
CDR3 DNA: TGTGCCAGCAGCCCGCGGACTAGCGGGGTCTACAATGAGCAGTTCTTC
CDR3 protein: CASSPRTSGVYNEQFF

J gene: TRBJ2-3
V gene: TRBV24-1
D gene: TRBD2
clone size: few
CDR3 length: 16
CDR3 DNA: TGTGCCACCAGTGATTACGACGGGGGGGCCCCAGATACGCAGTATTTT
CDR3 protein: CATSDYDGGAPDTQYF

J gene: TRBJ2-1
V gene: TRBV12-3/TRBV12-4
D gene: .
clone size: .
CDR3 length: 12
CDR3 DNA: TGTGCCAGCAGTGAGGGGCTGCATGAGCAGTTCTTC
CDR3 protein: CASSEGLHEQFF

J gene: TRBJ2-2
V gene: TRBV15
D gene: .
clone size: few
CDR3 length: 15
CDR3 DNA: TGTGCCACCAGCAGAGTACTTCTGAACACCGGGGAGCTGTTTTTT
CDR3 protein: CATSRVLLNTGELFF

J gene: TRBJ2-1
V gene: TRBV20-1
D gene: TRBD2
clone size: .
CDR3 length: 15
CDR3 DNA: TGCAGTGCGGTTGGACTAGCGGACGGGTACAATGAGCAGTTCTTC
CDR3 protein: CSAVGLADGYNEQFF

J gene: TRBJ2-3
V gene: TRBV24-1
D gene: .
clone size: .
CDR3 length: 15
CDR3 DNA: TGTGCCACCAGTGATGTTACCGGCCCGGAGGATACGCAGTATTTT
CDR3 protein: CATSDVTGPEDTQYF

J gene: TRBJ2-1
V gene: TRBV29-1
D gene: .
clone size: many
CDR3 length: 14
CDR3 DNA: TGCAGCCTCCTCGGGTTTGGTACCGGGAATGAGCAGTTCTTC
CDR3 protein: CSLLGFGTGNEQFF

J gene: TRBJ1-1
V gene: TRBV21-1
D gene: .
clone size: many
CDR3 length: 15
CDR3 DNA: TGTGCCAGCAGCAACAGACTTTCTCACTGGACAGGGGATTTCTTT
CDR3 protein: CASSNRLSHWTGDFF

J gene: TRBJ2-7
V gene: TRBV7-6
D gene: TRBD1
clone size: few
CDR3 length: 14
CDR3 DNA: TGTGCCAGCAGCTTAGCACAGGGGGTCTACGAGCAGTACTTC
CDR3 protein: CASSLAQGVYEQYF

J gene: TRBJ2-7
V gene: TRBV28
D gene: .
clone size: .
CDR3 length: 14
CDR3 DNA: TGTGCCAGCACCAGGGGCCGATCCAATTACGAGCAGTACTTC
CDR3 protein: CASTRGRSNYEQYF

J gene: TRBJ2-1
V gene: TRBV5-7
D gene: TRBD1
clone size: few
CDR3 length: 21
CDR3 DNA: TGTGCCAGCAGCTTTTTTAACGCGGGACAGGGGGCATCAGTTGGTGTCAATGAGCAGTTCTTC
CDR3 protein: CASSFFNAGQGASVGVNEQFF

J gene: TRBJ2-2
V gene: TRBV5-4
D gene: TRBD1
clone size: .
CDR3 length: 16
CDR3 DNA: TGTGCCAGCAGCACCCGGGACAGGGGGCTTGGCGGGGAGCTGTTTTTT
CDR3 protein: CASSTRDRGLGGELFF

J gene: TRBJ2-1
V gene: TRBV11-2
D gene: .
clone size: few
CDR3 length: 18
CDR3 DNA: TGTGCCAGCAGCTTAGTAAGAGGGCTAGCGCCGTCCTACAATGAGCAGTTCTTC
CDR3 protein: CASSLVRGLAPSYNEQFF

J gene: TRBJ1-2
V gene: TRBV5-6
D gene: .
clone size: .
CDR3 length: 15
CDR3 DNA: TGTGCCAGCAGCTTACCCGAGCCCAACAACTATGGCTACACCTTC
CDR3 protein: CASSLPEPNNYGYTF

J gene: TRBJ1-2
V gene: TRBV5-1
D gene: .
clone size: once
CDR3 length: 15
CDR3 DNA: TGCGCTAGCAGCCATGCGGGGCCCCGTAAATATGGCTACACCTTC
CDR3 protein: CASSHAGPRKYGYTF

J gene: TRBJ2-7
V gene: TRBV15
D gene: .
clone size: few
CDR3 length: 15
CDR3 DNA: TGTGCCACCAGCAAAAACACGCCGGGACTTCGGGAGCAGTACTTC
CDR3 protein: CATSKNTPGLREQYF

J gene: TRBJ2-5
V gene: TRBV29-1
D gene: .
clone size: .
CDR3 length: 13
CDR3 DNA: TGCAGCGTCCCATACCCGTACCAAGAGACCCAGTACTTC
CDR3 protein: CSVPYPYQETQYF

J gene: TRBJ2-1
V gene: TRBV4-3
D gene: TRBD1
clone size: few
CDR3 length: 14
CDR3 DNA: TGCGCCAGCAGCCGCGGACAGGTATGGAATGAGCAGTTCTTC
CDR3 protein: CASSRGQVWNEQFF

J gene: TRBJ1-1
V gene: TRBV12-5
D gene: .
clone size: .
CDR3 length: 12
CDR3 DNA: TGTGCTAGTGGTATCGGGACGGGCGAAGCTTTCTTT
CDR3 protein: CASGIGTGEAFF

J gene: TRBJ2-7
V gene: TRBV28
D gene: TRBD1
clone size: .
CDR3 length: 17
CDR3 DNA: TGTGCCAGCAGAACTATCCGACGGGGACAGGGAGGGGACGAGCAGTACTTC
CDR3 protein: CASRTIRRGQGGDEQYF

J gene: TRBJ2-1
V gene: TRBV7-2
D gene: TRBD2
clone size: few
CDR3 length: 14
CDR3 DNA: TGTGCCAGCAGACCCGGGGGGAGTTACAATGAGCAGTTCTTC
CDR3 protein: CASRPGGSYNEQFF

J gene: TRBJ1-1
V gene: TRBV5-1
D gene: .
clone size: few
CDR3 length: 17
CDR3 DNA: TGCGCCAGCAGCTTTGGGAGGGAGCCGCTAATGAACACTGAAGCTTTCTTT
CDR3 protein: CASSFGREPLMNTEAFF

J gene: TRBJ2-3
V gene: TRBV6-2/TRBV6-3
D gene: TRBD1
clone size: .
CDR3 length: 16
CDR3 DNA: TGTGCCAGCAGTTTAACAGGGGTTCAGGCTGGTCATACGCAGTATTTT
CDR3 protein: CASSLTGVQAGHTQYF

J gene: TRBJ2-5
V gene: TRBV27
D gene: .
clone size: .
CDR3 length: 13
CDR3 DNA: TGTGCCAGAAGGTGGCAGGGCCTCGAGACCCAGTACTTC
CDR3 protein: CARRWQGLETQYF

J gene: TRBJ2-7
V gene: TRBV5-1
D gene: .
clone size: few
CDR3 length: 15
CDR3 DNA: TGCGCCAGCAGCGCCCAGGACACAACCTCCTACGAGCAGTACTTC
CDR3 protein: CASSAQDTTSYEQYF

J gene: TRBJ2-3
V gene: TRBV5-1
D gene: .
clone size: .
CDR3 length: 14
CDR3 DNA: TGCGCCAGCAGCAAAGACCGAATTCCAGATACGCAGTATTTT
CDR3 protein: CASSKDRIPDTQYF